This T cell receptor (beta chain) came from a study of human T cells and chemical hapten exposure. Trimming cost V 1 base and J 4 bases; bases outside gene matches: 0. Per germline, CDR1 SEHNR and CDR2 FQNEAQ (reference sequence). This CDR3 region has 15 residues. MiXCR, applied by TCRdb to the RACE reads, yields one record per CDR3 protein. The sample yields around 99,000 distinct CDR3 sequences, 12% seen once. As to time point: patch test 1, 2 weeks after DPC sensitization. Documented treatment: therapeutic diphenylcyclopropenone sensitization with weekly scalp DPC. The origin of this receptor is a woman aged 40 to 55 with alopecia areata. Some clones in this sample may be carry-over from other donors' samples. The source was whole blood, collected in connection with sensitization to the hapten diphenylcyclopropenone (DPC). The chain joins TRBV7-9 to TRBJ2-5; TRBD2 aligns across 13 bases. CDR3 region: CASSLGLAGGETQYF. The CDR3 nucleotides are TGTGCCAGCAGCTTAGGACTAGCGGGAGGAGAGACCCAGTACTTC.